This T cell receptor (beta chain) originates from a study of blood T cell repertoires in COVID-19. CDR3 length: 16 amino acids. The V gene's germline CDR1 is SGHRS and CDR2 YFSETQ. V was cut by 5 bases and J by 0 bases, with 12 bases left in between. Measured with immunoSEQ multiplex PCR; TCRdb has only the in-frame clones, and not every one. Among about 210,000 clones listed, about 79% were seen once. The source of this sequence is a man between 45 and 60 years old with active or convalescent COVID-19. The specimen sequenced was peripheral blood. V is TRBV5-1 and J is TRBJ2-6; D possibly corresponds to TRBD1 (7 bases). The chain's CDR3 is CASRRGTASGANVLTF. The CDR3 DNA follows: TGCGCCAGCAGACGGGGGACAGCCTCTGGGGCCAACGTCCTGACTTTC.